These T cell receptor beta chains were read from a single sample in a study of STAT3 mutations in large granular lymphocyte leukemia. The table came from immunoSEQ multiplex PCR; TCRdb's copy has only in-frame clones and leaves some out. The sample includes about 5,500 clones, about 93% of them seen just once. Sequencing was done on a sample of peripheral blood mononuclear cells. These receptors all stem from a man aged 55 to 70 with T-cell large granular lymphocyte leukemia. Some clones in this sample may be carry-over from other donors' samples. The CDR3 runs from the conserved cysteine through the conserved F or W. The D gene is left open where the match is weak. Size is omitted from some rows. Given values are once, few, many or a class for expanded clones.

size	V	D	length	J	CDR3	DNA
-	TRBV4-1	-	13	TRBJ2-5	CASSQETQETQYF	TGCGCCAGCAGCCAAGAAACCCAAGAGACCCAGTACTTC
-	TRBV5-8	TRBD2	15	TRBJ2-7	CASKRLAGTSYEQYF	TGTGCCAGCAAGCGACTAGCGGGTACCTCCTACGAGCAGTACTTC
-	TRBV27	-	15	TRBJ2-7	CASSLQSLTSYEQYF	TGTGCCAGCAGTTTACAGTCCTTGACCTCCTACGAGCAGTACTTC
-	TRBV28	TRBD2	16	TRBJ2-3	CASSLLLAGSTDTQYF	TGTGCCAGCAGTTTATTACTAGCGGGTAGCACAGATACGCAGTATTTT
-	TRBV19	-	15	TRBJ1-2	CASSISQGTNYGYTF	TGTGCCAGTAGTATTTCTCAGGGAACTAACTATGGCTACACCTTC
-	TRBV30	-	11	TRBJ2-1	CAWRGHNEQFF	TGTGCCTGGAGAGGCCACAATGAGCAGTTCTTC
-	TRBV4-1	TRBD2	14	TRBJ2-3	CASRVGLAVDTQYF	TGCGCCAGCAGGGTCGGACTAGCGGTAGATACGCAGTATTTT
-	TRBV2	-	15	TRBJ2-4	CASSEPTGWGGPGYF	TGTGCCAGCAGTGAACCAACGGGGTGGGGAGGCCCTGGGTACTTC
few	TRBV5-1	-	15	TRBJ1-2	CASSLEGMSSSGYTF	TGCGCCAGCAGCTTGGAGGGGATGTCGTCTAGTGGCTACACCTTC
-	TRBV25-1	-	15	TRBJ1-5	CASSEYGPGSQPQHF	TGTGCCAGCAGTGAATATGGTCCAGGCAGTCAGCCCCAGCATTTT
-	TRBV30	TRBD1	14	TRBJ2-3	CAWSAGQRTDTQYF	TGTGCCTGGAGTGCGGGACAGCGCACAGATACGCAGTATTTT
-	TRBV7-9	-	13	TRBJ2-3	CASSFDSTDTQYF	TGTGCCAGCAGCTTTGACAGCACAGATACGCAGTATTTT
-	TRBV5-1	-	11	TRBJ2-7	CASSWGYEQYF	TGCGCCAGCAGTTGGGGCTACGAGCAGTACTTC
-	TRBV6-1	TRBD2	16	TRBJ2-5	CASSEVATSGGETQYF	TGTGCCAGCAGTGAAGTCGCTACTAGCGGGGGAGAGACCCAGTACTTC
-	TRBV18	-	14	TRBJ2-3	CASGRVDAWDTQYF	TGTGCCAGCGGCCGGGTCGACGCATGGGATACGCAGTATTTT
-	TRBV5-5	TRBD1	17	TRBJ2-1	CASSPAGTGRSTDEQFF	TGTGCCAGCAGCCCGGCTGGGACAGGGCGGTCTACGGATGAGCAGTTCTTC
-	TRBV27	-	16	TRBJ2-5	CASSSIVEMYQETQYF	TGTGCCAGCAGTTCTATAGTGGAGATGTACCAAGAGACCCAGTACTTC
-	TRBV5-1	TRBD2	16	TRBJ2-1	CASRRTRTSGNNEQFF	TGCGCCAGCAGACGGACGAGGACTAGCGGGAACAATGAGCAGTTCTTC
-	TRBV6-6	-	14	TRBJ1-3	CASSPTGSGNTIYF	TGTGCCAGCAGTCCTACAGGGAGTGGAAACACCATATATTTT
-	TRBV9	-	15	TRBJ2-2	CASSVQGMNTGELFF	TGTGCCAGCAGCGTACAGGGGATGAACACCGGGGAGCTGTTTTTT
-	TRBV30	-	14	TRBJ1-1	CAWSPPPLYTEAFF	TGTGCCTGGAGTCCTCCCCCCTTATACACTGAAGCTTTCTTT
once	TRBV5-1	-	15	TRBJ2-5	CASSLGQAPGETQYF	TGCGCCAGCAGCTTGGGTCAGGCCCCCGGGGAGACCCAGTACTTC
-	TRBV5-1	-	13	TRBJ2-7	CASSLARDYEQYF	TGCGCCAGCAGCTTGGCCAGGGACTACGAGCAGTACTTC
once	TRBV19	-	12	TRBJ1-1	CASSIGNTEAFF	TGTGCCAGTAGTATTGGGAACACTGAAGCTTTCTTT
-	TRBV5-4	TRBD1	15	TRBJ2-5	CASSTRTGGGETQYF	TGTGCCAGCAGCACTAGGACAGGGGGCGGGGAGACCCAGTACTTC
-	TRBV5-1	-	12	TRBJ2-5	CASSLEQKTQYF	TGCGCCAGCAGCTTGGAACAGAAGACCCAGTACTTC
-	TRBV20-1	-	11	TRBJ1-2	CSAKQGGGYTF	TGCAGTGCTAAGCAGGGTGGTGGCTACACCTTC
-	TRBV19	-	13	TRBJ2-7	CASSIGQYYEQYF	TGTGCCAGTAGTATCGGACAGTACTACGAGCAGTACTTC
-	TRBV5-1	TRBD2	15	TRBJ2-5	CASSPDSGTQETQYF	TGCGCCAGCAGCCCAGATAGCGGGACCCAAGAGACCCAGTACTTC
-	TRBV13	-	16	TRBJ2-3	CASSLDTSRDTDTQYF	TGTGCCAGCAGCTTAGATACTAGCCGAGACACAGATACGCAGTATTTT
-	TRBV5-1	-	14	TRBJ2-7	CASRGSGPEGEQYF	TGCGCCAGCAGAGGTTCGGGTCCGGAGGGCGAGCAGTACTTC
-	TRBV9	-	16	TRBJ2-1	CASSVSTGPTYNEQFF	TGTGCCAGCAGCGTAAGCACAGGTCCGACCTACAATGAGCAGTTCTTC
-	TRBV5-4	-	14	TRBJ2-5	CASRVQGRGETQYF	TGTGCCAGCAGGGTACAGGGAAGAGGGGAGACCCAGTACTTC
-	TRBV5-1	-	14	TRBJ2-7	CASSWGPQGTEQYF	TGCGCCAGCAGCTGGGGACCTCAAGGGACCGAGCAGTACTTC
-	TRBV30	-	13	TRBJ2-7	CAWSVSRFYEQYF	TGTGCCTGGAGTGTAAGCAGGTTCTACGAGCAGTACTTC
-	TRBV11-2	TRBD2	15	TRBJ2-7	CASSSLAGSSYEQYF	TGTGCCAGCAGCTCACTAGCGGGAAGCTCCTACGAGCAGTACTTC
-	TRBV7-9	-	17	TRBJ1-1	CASSLIQRGRPNTEAFF	TGTGCCAGCAGCTTAATTCAGAGGGGCAGGCCGAACACTGAAGCTTTCTTT
-	TRBV28	-	13	TRBJ2-7	CASCRQNSYEQYF	TGTGCCAGCTGTCGACAGAACTCCTACGAGCAGTACTTC
-	TRBV7-9	-	16	TRBJ2-7	CASSLALARTLDEQYF	TGTGCCAGCAGCTTAGCTCTCGCGCGGACCCTTGACGAGCAGTACTTC
-	TRBV30	-	13	TRBJ2-7	CAWSGGGSYEQYF	TGTGCCTGGAGTGGAGGGGGTTCCTACGAGCAGTACTTC
-	TRBV15	TRBD2	14	TRBJ2-1	CATRVAGVYNEQFF	TGTGCCACTAGGGTAGCGGGAGTCTACAATGAGCAGTTCTTC
-	TRBV25-1	-	15	TRBJ1-5	CASSEGGYSNQPQHF	TGTGCCAGCAGTGAAGGAGGCTATAGCAATCAGCCCCAGCATTTT
-	TRBV30	-	12	TRBJ1-1	CAWSPPGSWAFF	TGTGCCTGGAGTCCCCCCGGGTCGTGGGCTTTCTTT
-	TRBV2	TRBD2	13	TRBJ2-5	CASRETSAETQYF	TGTGCCAGCAGGGAGACTAGCGCAGAGACCCAGTACTTC
-	TRBV10-2	-	15	TRBJ2-1	CASSVRAQSYNEQFF	TGCGCCAGCAGTGTGCGGGCGCAATCCTACAATGAGCAGTTCTTC
-	TRBV7-9	TRBD1	16	TRBJ1-2	CASSFAGTGMAYGYTF	TGTGCCAGCAGCTTTGCCGGGACAGGGATGGCCTATGGCTACACCTTC
once	TRBV9	TRBD1	16	TRBJ2-1	CASSQVPGQGDNEQFF	TGTGCCAGCAGCCAGGTGCCGGGACAGGGGGACAATGAGCAGTTCTTC
-	TRBV30	-	12	TRBJ1-2	CAWNRDNYGYTF	TGTGCCTGGAACCGGGACAACTATGGCTACACCTTC
-	TRBV5-1	TRBD1	14	TRBJ2-7	CASSYRGQGIEQYF	TGCGCCAGCAGCTACCGGGGACAGGGCATCGAGCAGTACTTC
once	TRBV29-1	TRBD2	13	TRBJ2-1	CSVVRTSLSDWVF	TGCAGCGTTGTGAGGACTAGTCTTTCTGATTGGGTCTTC